This passage covers 24 T cell receptor beta chains from one sample sequenced in a study of regulatory T cells in long-lasting Graves disease. Assembly of TCR beta libraries relied on iRepertoire HTBI primers together with Arm-PCR of CDR3 regions. Using its own MiXCR run on the multiplex PCR reads, TCRdb lists one record per CDR3 protein. The table lists a few hundred thousand distinct CDR3 sequences, 22% of them singletons. As to time point: persistent/refractory GD, antithyroid drugs over 5 years with positive TRAb. PBMCs were the source of the RNA used for TCR sequencing. Sequenced material: peripheral blood mononuclear cells (PBMCs), taken when the disease was refractory, from a patient treated with antithyroid drugs. These receptors all stem from a female donor with Graves disease.

The rearrangement uses TRBV5-1 and TRBJ2-2; D is possibly TRBD1 (6 bases). V was pared by 0 bases and J by 8 bases, with 8 bases between. CDR1 and CDR2 from the germline V gene are SGHRS and YFSETQ. The CDR3 consists of 13 residues. The CDR3 DNA sequence: TGCGCCAGCAGCTTGGACCAGGGGGGGGAGCTGTTTTTT. Its translation: CASSLDQGGELFF.

This clonotype was picked up many times. V usage is TRBV15 and J usage is TRBJ2-7, with 11 bases fitting TRBD2. The V and J ends lost 3 bases and 6 bases, in that order; junction bases with no gene match: 7. The CDR3 has 15 residues. Germline values: CDR1 LNHNV, CDR2 YYDKDF (reference sequence). The CDR3 nucleotides are TGTGCCACCAGCAGCACTAGCGGGAGTTTCTCCGAGCAGTACTTC. Amino acids: CATSSTSGSFSEQYF.

This chain joins TRBV6-1 and TRBJ2-3; D not certain. Germline CDR1 reads MNHNS; CDR2 reads SASEGT. V was cut by 3 bases and J by 6 bases, with 16 bases left in between. The CDR3 consists of 15 residues. The CDR3: CASSDSLGIIDTQYF. CDR3 in DNA: TGTGCCAGCAGTGACAGCCTAGGAATTATCGATACGCAGTATTTT.

This chain connects TRBV7-9 to TRBJ2-7, with 7 bases fitting TRBD2. The trim removed 5 bases at V and 3 bases at J, leaving 7 bases unmatched. The germline V gene encodes CDR1 SEHNR and CDR2 FQNEAQ (reference sequence). This CDR3 has 14 residues. The CDR3 is CASSERGRLYEQYF. In DNA form, the CDR3 reads TGTGCCAGCAGCGAGCGGGGACGGCTCTACGAGCAGTACTTC. The complete variable domain, with remaining parts taken from reference TRBV7-9 and TRBJ2-7, reads DTGVSQNPRHKITKRGQNVTFRCDPISEHNRLYWYRQTLGQGPEFLTYFQNEAQLEKSRLLSDRFSAERPKGSFSTLEIQRTEQGDSAMYLCASSERGRLYEQYFGPGTRLTVT.

The chain uses TRBV19 and TRBJ2-6; a possible D gene is TRBD1 (6 bases). This CDR3 comprises 16 residues. In germline, CDR1 is LNHDA, CDR2 SQIVND (reference sequence). Deletions cut 5 bases from V and 3 bases from J, with 14 bases between. This CDR3 reads CASSQRKGVGANVLTF. The CDR3 bases are TGTGCCAGTAGTCAAAGGAAGGGGGTTGGGGCCAACGTCCTGACTTTC.

This clonotype was observed a handful of times. The J gene is TRBJ2-7, the V gene TRBV6-5; D ambiguous. V lost 2 bases and J lost 7, with 6 bases in between. This CDR3 comprises 11 residues. Germline values: CDR1 MNHEY, CDR2 SVGAGI. The CDR3 sequence: CASSYEGEQYF. In DNA form, the CDR3 reads TGTGCCAGCAGTTACGAAGGGGAGCAGTACTTC.

V is TRBV28 and J is TRBJ2-2; 11 bases agree with TRBD2. This CDR3 has 17 residues. V shed 6 bases and J 8 bases; nucleotides not matched to a gene: 14. Germline CDR1 and CDR2: MDHEN and SYDVKM. CDR3: CASSLWDLAGGPGELFF. Here the CDR3 DNA reads TGTGCCAGCAGCCTATGGGACCTAGCGGGAGGACCTGGGGAGCTGTTTTTT.

A word on this clonotype: The missing conserved phenylalanine or tryptophan at the end of this CDR3 makes a read error likely. The gene calls are TRBV24-1 and TRBJ2-5; D remains unclear. The CDR3 length is 13 residues. Trimming cost V 1 base and J 4 bases, with 6 bases left between them. Per germline, CDR1 KGHDR and CDR2 SFDVKD. The CDR3 reads CATSDFSAETQYL. The DNA for the CDR3 is TGTGCCACCAGTGATTTCTCAGCAGAGACCCAGTACCTC.

The table lists this clonotype with many counts. V and J are TRBV2 and TRBJ1-4; D gene ambiguous. The ends were cut back, 8 bases at V and 8 bases at J, with 6 bases in the middle. The CDR3 is 10 amino acids. Germline V gene lookup returns CDR1 SNHLY and CDR2 FYNNEI. CDR3 sequence: CASRGEKLFF. The DNA of the CDR3 is TGTGCCAGCCGAGGCGAAAAACTGTTTTTT.

The table lists this clonotype with a few counts. V and J are TRBV27 and TRBJ1-1; D is unclear. Germline loops: CDR1 MNHEY, CDR2 SMNVEV (reference sequence). CDR3 length equals 14 residues. The V end lost 5 bases, the J end lost 2 bases, and 12 bases lay between the germline ends. This CDR3 reads CASSARGFNTEAFF. The CDR3 DNA reads as TGTGCCAGCAGTGCCAGAGGCTTTAACACTGAAGCTTTCTTT.

CDR3 sequence: CSAIVPGTGAHEQFF. CDR3 nucleotide sequence: TGCAGTGCGATCGTCCCCGGGACAGGGGCACATGAGCAGTTCTTC. The J gene is TRBJ2-1, the V gene TRBV20-1, with TRBD1 matching 10 bases. V was pared by 6 bases and J by 8 bases, with 13 bases of the junction left unmatched. CDR1 is DFQATT, CDR2 SNEGSKA, per germline (reference sequence). This CDR3 contains 15 residues.

This clonotype was counted at least ten times. The chain joins TRBV30 to TRBJ1-4; D remains ambiguous. Per the germline V gene, CDR1 is GTSNPN and CDR2 is SVGIG (reference sequence). CDR3 length equals 14 residues. Trimming took 5 bases from V and 8 from J, leaving 18 bases between them. The chain's CDR3 is CAWRFLGPGEKLFF. In DNA, the CDR3 is TGTGCCTGGCGCTTTTTAGGTCCTGGGGAAAAACTGTTTTTT.

For this clonotype: A much larger clonotype is one base distant, so this may be a read error. This CDR3 is missing its conserved last phenylalanine or tryptophan, likely due to a read error. The gene calls are TRBV20-1 and TRBJ1-5; 7 positions agree with TRBD1. Germline V lookup: CDR1 DFQATT, CDR2 SNEGSKA (reference sequence). The ends lost 6 bases at V and 0 bases at J; junction bases unmatched: 5. This CDR3 comprises 14 residues. The CDR3 nucleotides read TGCAGTGCGTCGACAGGGACTAGCAATCAGCCCCAGCATTCT. Translation gives CSASTGTSNQPQHS.

V gene TRBV29-1 combines with J gene TRBJ2-5, with 9 positions matching TRBD2. CDR3 length equals 17 residues. J gave up 3 bases and V 6 bases, and 17 bases lay outside the gene matches. CDR1 SQVTM and CDR2 ANQGSEA come from the germline V gene. CDR3 DNA sequence: TGCAGCGTAACCACCAGGGGGGCGGGAGGGCCTGAAGAGACCCAGTACTTC. This gives the protein CSVTTRGAGGPEETQYF.

With respect to this clonotype: Sequence at one end of the junction differs from germline and may be a read error. This chain links TRBV12-3 or TRBV12-4 with TRBJ1-2, with 7 bases aligning to TRBD1. The CDR3 is 13 amino acids. The CDR3 loop is CTSSFRGDYGYTF. The CDR3, as DNA: TGTACCAGCAGTTTCAGGGGGGACTATGGCTACACCTTC.

The rearrangement links TRBV7-9 to TRBJ2-2; 8 bases are shared with TRBD2. With V trimmed by 0 bases and J by 7 bases, 7 bases remained unmatched. Per the germline V gene, CDR1 is SEHNR and CDR2 is FQNEAQ (reference sequence). The CDR3 contains 16 residues. CDR3 nucleotides: TGTGCCAGCAGCTTAGCGAGAAGCGGGAGCGTCGGGGAGCTGTTTTTT. This codes for CASSLARSGSVGELFF.

The gene calls are TRBV19 and TRBJ2-7, with D possibly being TRBD1 or TRBD2 (5 bases each). The germline gives CDR1 LNHDA, CDR2 SQIVND (reference sequence). Deletions cut 6 bases from V and 0 bases from J, with 9 bases between. This CDR3 has 13 amino acids. The CDR3 DNA follows: TGTGCCAGTAGCACCGGGACCTCCTACGAGCAGTACTTC. Its translation is CASSTGTSYEQYF.

This clonotype occurred many times. The chain carries TRBV11-2 and TRBJ2-7; D call uncertain. The germline gives CDR1 SGHAT, CDR2 FQNNGV. The CDR3 totals 14 residues. Trimming removed 1 base at V and 4 bases at J, with 11 bases between. The CDR3 nucleotides are TGTGCCAGCAGCTTAGGGGGTACGGTGTACGAGCAGTACTTC. Amino acids: CASSLGGTVYEQYF.

In its sample, this clonotype was seen a few times. The rearrangement uses TRBV30 and TRBJ2-1; 7 bases map to TRBD2. Germline V gene lookup returns CDR1 GTSNPN and CDR2 SVGIG (reference sequence). This CDR3 comprises 14 residues. J gave up 3 bases and V 5 bases, and 7 bases lay outside the gene matches. CDR3 sequence: CAWHQAGLYNEQFF. The CDR3 nucleotides are TGTGCCTGGCATCAAGCGGGACTCTACAATGAGCAGTTCTTC. Based on the CDR3 plus reference TRBV30 and TRBJ2-1, the full variable domain is SQTIHQWPATLVQPVGSPLSLECTVEGTSNPNLYWYRQAAGRGLQLLFYSVGIGQISSEVPQNLSASRPQDRQFILSSKKLLLSDSGFYLCAWHQAGLYNEQFFGPGTRLTVL.

This clonotype was observed at least ten times. V usage is TRBV15 and J usage is TRBJ2-5; unclear D gene. V lost 1 base, J lost 5 bases, and 17 bases lay in between. This CDR3 contains 16 residues. Germline assignment: CDR1 LNHNV and CDR2 YYDKDF (reference sequence). CDR3 amino acids: CATSRAARLSEETQYF. The CDR3 DNA reads as TGTGCCACCAGCAGAGCAGCCCGACTGAGCGAGGAGACCCAGTACTTC.

The chain links TRBV6-1 to TRBJ1-1; D perhaps matches TRBD1 (6 bases). The CDR3 contains 16 residues. V was cut by 2 bases and J by 1 base, with 14 bases left in between. In germline, CDR1 is MNHNS, CDR2 SASEGT. DNA of the CDR3: TGTGCCAGCAGTGAATGGGGCGGGGGCAAGAACACTGAAGCTTTCTTT. It is translated as CASSEWGGGKNTEAFF.

The sample holds many counts of this clonotype. The genes are TRBV11-2 and TRBJ1-2; D is possibly TRBD1 (6 bases). CDR3 length: 14 amino acids. V shed 2 bases and J shed 14 bases, with 21 bases lying between them. In germline, CDR1 is SGHAT, CDR2 FQNNGV. The CDR3 DNA reads TGTGCCAGCAGCTTAAGGGGGGAGCTCTATGGGGGGACCTTC. The encoded protein is CASSLRGELYGGTF.

This clonotype was seen a handful of times. A much more abundant neighbour one base away suggests this may be a read error. V is TRBV7-9 and J is TRBJ1-1, with D hard to call. Germline V gene sequence: CDR1 SEHNR, CDR2 FQNEAQ (reference sequence). Between the trimmed V and J ends, which lost 0 bases and 4 bases, there was a span of 3 bases. This CDR3 region has 12 residues. For the CDR3, the DNA is TGTGCCAGCAGCTTAGCGCTCACTGAAGCTTTCTTT. Amino acids: CASSLALTEAFF. Full variable domain (remainder filled in from reference TRBV7-9 and TRBJ1-1): DTGVSQNPRHKITKRGQNVTFRCDPISEHNRLYWYRQTLGQGPEFLTYFQNEAQLEKSRLLSDRFSAERPKGSFSTLEIQRTEQGDSAMYLCASSLALTEAFFGQGTRLTVV.

This chain's CDR3 is CASSHSSGGEQFF. CDR3 nucleotide sequence: TGCGCCAGCAGCCACTCTAGCGGGGGAGAGCAGTTCTTC. This chain joins TRBV4-1 and TRBJ2-1; 10 bases align to TRBD2. The CDR3 contains 13 residues. CDR1 and CDR2 from the germline V gene are MGHRA and YSYEKL. With 3 bases clipped from V and 10 bases from J, the junction kept 3 bases outside the gene matches.